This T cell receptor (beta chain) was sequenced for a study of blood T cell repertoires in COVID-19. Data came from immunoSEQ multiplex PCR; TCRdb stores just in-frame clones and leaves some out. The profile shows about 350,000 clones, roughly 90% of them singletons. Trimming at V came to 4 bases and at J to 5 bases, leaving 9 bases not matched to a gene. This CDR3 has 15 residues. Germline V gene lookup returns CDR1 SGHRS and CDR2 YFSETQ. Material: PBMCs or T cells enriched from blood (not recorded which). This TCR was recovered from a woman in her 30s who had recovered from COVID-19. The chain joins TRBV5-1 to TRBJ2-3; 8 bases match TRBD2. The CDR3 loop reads CASSAQGLAGDTQYF. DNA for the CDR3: TGCGCCAGCAGCGCCCAAGGGCTAGCGGGAGATACGCAGTATTTT.